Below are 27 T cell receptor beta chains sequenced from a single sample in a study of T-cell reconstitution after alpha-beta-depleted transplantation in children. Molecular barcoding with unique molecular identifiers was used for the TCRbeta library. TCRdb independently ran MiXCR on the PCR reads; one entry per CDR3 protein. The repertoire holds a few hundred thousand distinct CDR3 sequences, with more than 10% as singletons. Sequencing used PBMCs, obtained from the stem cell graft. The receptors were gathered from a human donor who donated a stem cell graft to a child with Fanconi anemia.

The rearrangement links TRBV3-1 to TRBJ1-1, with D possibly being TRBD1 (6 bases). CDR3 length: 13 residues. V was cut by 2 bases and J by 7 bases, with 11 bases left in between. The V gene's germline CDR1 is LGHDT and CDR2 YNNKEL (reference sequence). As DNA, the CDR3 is TGTGCCAGCAGCCAACCGACAGGTGGTGAAGCTTTCTTT. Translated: CASSQPTGGEAFF.

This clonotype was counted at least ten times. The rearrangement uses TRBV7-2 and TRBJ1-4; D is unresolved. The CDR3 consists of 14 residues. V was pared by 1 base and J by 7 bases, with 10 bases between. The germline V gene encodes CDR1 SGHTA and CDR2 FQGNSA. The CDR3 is CASSLEVFGEKLFF. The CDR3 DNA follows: TGTGCCAGCAGCTTAGAGGTTTTTGGTGAAAAACTGTTTTTT.

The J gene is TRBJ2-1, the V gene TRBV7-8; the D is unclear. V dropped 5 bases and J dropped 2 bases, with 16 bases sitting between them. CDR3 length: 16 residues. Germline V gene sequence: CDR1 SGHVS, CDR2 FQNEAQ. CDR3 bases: TGTGCCAGCAGCCGACACTCGGGTGGCACCTACAATGAGCAGTTCTTC. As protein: CASSRHSGGTYNEQFF.

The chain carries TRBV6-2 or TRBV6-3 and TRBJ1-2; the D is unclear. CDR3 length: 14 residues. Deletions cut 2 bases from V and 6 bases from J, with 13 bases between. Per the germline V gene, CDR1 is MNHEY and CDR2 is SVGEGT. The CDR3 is CASSYRPPGDGYTF. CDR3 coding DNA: TGTGCCAGCAGTTACAGGCCCCCGGGCGATGGCTACACCTTC.

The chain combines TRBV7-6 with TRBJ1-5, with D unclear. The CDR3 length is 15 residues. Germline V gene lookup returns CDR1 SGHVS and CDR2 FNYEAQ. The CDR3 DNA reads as TGTGCAAACAACGTACGGAGGAGATACAATCAGCCCCAGCATTTT. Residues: CANNVRRRYNQPQHF.

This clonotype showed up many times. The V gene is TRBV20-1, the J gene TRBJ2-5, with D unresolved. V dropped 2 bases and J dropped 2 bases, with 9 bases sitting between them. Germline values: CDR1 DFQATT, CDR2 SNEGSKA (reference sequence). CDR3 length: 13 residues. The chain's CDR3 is CSARIYSQETQYF. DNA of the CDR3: TGCAGTGCTAGAATATACAGTCAAGAGACCCAGTACTTC.

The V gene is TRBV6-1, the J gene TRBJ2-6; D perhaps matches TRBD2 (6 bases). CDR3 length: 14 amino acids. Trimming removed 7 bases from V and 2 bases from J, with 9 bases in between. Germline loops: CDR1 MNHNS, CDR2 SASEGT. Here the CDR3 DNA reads TGTGCCAGCACCGGAGGGGCTGGGGCCAACGTCCTGACTTTC. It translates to CASTGGAGANVLTF.

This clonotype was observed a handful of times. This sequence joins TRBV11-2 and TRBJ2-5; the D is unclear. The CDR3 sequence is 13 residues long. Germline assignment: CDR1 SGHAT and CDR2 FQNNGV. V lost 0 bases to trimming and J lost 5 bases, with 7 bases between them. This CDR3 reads CASSLEARETQYF. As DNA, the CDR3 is TGTGCCAGCAGCTTAGAGGCCCGTGAGACCCAGTACTTC.

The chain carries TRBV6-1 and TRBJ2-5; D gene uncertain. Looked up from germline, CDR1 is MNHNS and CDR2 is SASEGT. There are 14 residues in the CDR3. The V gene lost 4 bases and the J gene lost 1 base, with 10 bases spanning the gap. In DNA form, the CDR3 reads TGTGCCAGCAGTGCCGGACGGAGCCAAGAGACCCAGTACTTC. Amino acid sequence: CASSAGRSQETQYF.

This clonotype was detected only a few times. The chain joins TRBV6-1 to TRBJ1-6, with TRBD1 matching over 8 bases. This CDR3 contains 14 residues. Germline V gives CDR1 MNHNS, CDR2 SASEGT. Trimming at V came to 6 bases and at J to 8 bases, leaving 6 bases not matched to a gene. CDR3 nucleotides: TGTGCCAGCAGCCGGACAGGGAGAGATTCACCCCTCCACTTT. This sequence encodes CASSRTGRDSPLHF.

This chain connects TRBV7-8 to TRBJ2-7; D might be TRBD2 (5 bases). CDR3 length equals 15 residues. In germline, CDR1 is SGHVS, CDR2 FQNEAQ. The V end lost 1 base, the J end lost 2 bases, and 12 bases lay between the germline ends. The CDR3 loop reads CASSLELVSPYEQYF. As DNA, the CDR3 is TGTGCCAGCAGCTTAGAACTAGTCAGCCCCTACGAGCAGTACTTC.

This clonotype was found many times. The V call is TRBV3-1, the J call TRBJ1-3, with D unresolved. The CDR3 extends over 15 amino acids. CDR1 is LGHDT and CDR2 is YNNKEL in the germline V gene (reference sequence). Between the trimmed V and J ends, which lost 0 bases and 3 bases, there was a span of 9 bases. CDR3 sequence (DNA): TGTGCCAGCAGCCAAGAAGGCGGGGTTGGAAACACCATATATTTT. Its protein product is CASSQEGGVGNTIYF.

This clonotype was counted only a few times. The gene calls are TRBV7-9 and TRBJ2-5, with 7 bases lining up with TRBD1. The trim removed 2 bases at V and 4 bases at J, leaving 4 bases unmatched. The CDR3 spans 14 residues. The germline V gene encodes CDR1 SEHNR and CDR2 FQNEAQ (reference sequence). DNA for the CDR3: TGTGCCAGCAGCTTACTTCAGGGGGTAGAGACCCAGTACTTC. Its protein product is CASSLLQGVETQYF. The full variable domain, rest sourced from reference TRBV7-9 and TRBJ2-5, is DTGVSQNPRHKITKRGQNVTFRCDPISEHNRLYWYRQTLGQGPEFLTYFQNEAQLEKSRLLSDRFSAERPKGSFSTLEIQRTEQGDSAMYLCASSLLQGVETQYFGPGTRLLVL.

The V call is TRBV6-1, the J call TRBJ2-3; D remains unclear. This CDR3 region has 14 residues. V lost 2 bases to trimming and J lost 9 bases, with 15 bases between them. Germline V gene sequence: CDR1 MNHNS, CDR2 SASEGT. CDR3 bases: TGTGCCAGCAGTGAACTCTTTTTCGCAAGCACGCAGTATTTT. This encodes CASSELFFASTQYF.

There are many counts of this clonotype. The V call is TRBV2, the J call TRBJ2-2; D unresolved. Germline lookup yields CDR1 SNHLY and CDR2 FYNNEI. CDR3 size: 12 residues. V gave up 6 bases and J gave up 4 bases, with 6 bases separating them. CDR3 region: CASRLFTGELFF. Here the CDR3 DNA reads TGTGCCAGCAGACTTTTCACCGGGGAGCTGTTTTTT.

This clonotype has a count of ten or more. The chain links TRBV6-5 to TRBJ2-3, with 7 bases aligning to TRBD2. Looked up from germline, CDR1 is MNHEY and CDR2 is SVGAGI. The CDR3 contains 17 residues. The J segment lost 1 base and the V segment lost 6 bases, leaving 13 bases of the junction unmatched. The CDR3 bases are TGTGCCAGCAGCACCCTTGGGGCGGGGGAGCGCACAGATACGCAGTATTTT. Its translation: CASSTLGAGERTDTQYF.

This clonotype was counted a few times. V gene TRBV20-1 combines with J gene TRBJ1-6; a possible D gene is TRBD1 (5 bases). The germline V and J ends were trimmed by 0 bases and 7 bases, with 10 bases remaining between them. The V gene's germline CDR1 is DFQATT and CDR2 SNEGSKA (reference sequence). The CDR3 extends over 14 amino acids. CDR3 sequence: CSAREGQINSPLHF. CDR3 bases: TGCAGTGCTAGAGAGGGGCAGATAAATTCACCCCTCCACTTT.

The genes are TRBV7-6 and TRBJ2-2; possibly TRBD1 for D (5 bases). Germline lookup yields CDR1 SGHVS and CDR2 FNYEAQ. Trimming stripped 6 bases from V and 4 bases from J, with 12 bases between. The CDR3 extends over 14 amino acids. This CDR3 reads CASSWGSGTGELFF. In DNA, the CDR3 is TGTGCCAGCAGTTGGGGCAGTGGCACCGGGGAGCTGTTTTTT.

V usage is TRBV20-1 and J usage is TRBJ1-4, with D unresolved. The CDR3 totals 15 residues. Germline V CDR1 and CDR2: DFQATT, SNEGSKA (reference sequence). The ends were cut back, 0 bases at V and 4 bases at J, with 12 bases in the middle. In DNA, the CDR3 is TGCAGTGCTAGAGATAGGGTCAGTCATAATGAAAAACTGTTTTTT. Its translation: CSARDRVSHNEKLFF.

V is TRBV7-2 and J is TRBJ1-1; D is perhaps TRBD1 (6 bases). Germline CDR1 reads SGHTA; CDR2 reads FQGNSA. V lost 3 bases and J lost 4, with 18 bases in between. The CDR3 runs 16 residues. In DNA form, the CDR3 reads TGTGCCAGCAGCTTGAGCCGGGACACCTTTCCCACTGAAGCTTTCTTT. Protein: CASSLSRDTFPTEAFF.

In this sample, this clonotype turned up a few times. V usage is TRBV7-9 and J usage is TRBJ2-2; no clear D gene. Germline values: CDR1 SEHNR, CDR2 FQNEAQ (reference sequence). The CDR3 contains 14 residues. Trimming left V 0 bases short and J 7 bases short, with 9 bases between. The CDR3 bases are TGTGCCAGCAGCTTAGCGGGCTCTGGCGGGGAGCTGTTTTTT. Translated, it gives CASSLAGSGGELFF. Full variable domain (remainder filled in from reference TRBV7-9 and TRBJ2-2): DTGVSQNPRHKITKRGQNVTFRCDPISEHNRLYWYRQTLGQGPEFLTYFQNEAQLEKSRLLSDRFSAERPKGSFSTLEIQRTEQGDSAMYLCASSLAGSGGELFFGEGSRLTVL.

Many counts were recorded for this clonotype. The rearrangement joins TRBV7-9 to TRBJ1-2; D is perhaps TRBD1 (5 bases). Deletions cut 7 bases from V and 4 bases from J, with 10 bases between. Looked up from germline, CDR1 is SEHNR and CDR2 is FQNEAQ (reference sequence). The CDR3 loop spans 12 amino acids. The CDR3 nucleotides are TGTGCCAGCAAAGGGGAGTCCTATGGCTACACCTTC. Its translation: CASKGESYGYTF.

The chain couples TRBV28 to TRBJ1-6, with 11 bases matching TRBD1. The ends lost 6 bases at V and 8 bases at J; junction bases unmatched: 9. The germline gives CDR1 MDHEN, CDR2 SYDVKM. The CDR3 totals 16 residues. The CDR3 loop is CASSSPRTGGDSPLHF. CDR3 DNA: TGTGCCAGCAGCTCCCCCCGGACAGGGGGCGATTCACCCCTCCACTTT.

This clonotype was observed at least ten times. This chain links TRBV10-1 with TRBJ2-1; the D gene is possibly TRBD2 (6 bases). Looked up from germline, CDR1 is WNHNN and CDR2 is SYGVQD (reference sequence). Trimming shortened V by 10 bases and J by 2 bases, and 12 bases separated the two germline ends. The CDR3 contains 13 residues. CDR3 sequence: CAKTGGTYNEQFF. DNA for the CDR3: TGCGCCAAAACCGGGGGAACCTACAATGAGCAGTTCTTC.

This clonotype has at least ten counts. Here the CDR3 reads CASSQDTEAFF. For the CDR3, the DNA is TGTGCCAGCAGCCAAGACACTGAAGCTTTCTTT. The chain has TRBV4-2 and TRBJ1-1; the D is unclear. The CDR3 contains 11 residues. V was trimmed by 0 bases and J by 4 bases, leaving 0 bases between them. The germline V gene encodes CDR1 LGHNA and CDR2 YNFKEQ.

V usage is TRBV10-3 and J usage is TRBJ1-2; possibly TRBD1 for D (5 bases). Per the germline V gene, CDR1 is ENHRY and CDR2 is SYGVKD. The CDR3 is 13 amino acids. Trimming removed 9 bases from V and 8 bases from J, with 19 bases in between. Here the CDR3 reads CAMRDQGPGGYTF. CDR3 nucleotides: TGTGCCATGAGGGACCAGGGTCCTGGGGGCTACACCTTC.

CDR3 nucleotide sequence: TGTGCCAGCAGCGCTATTACAGGGTTTAACGGGGAGCTGTTTTTT. Translated: CASSAITGFNGELFF. The chain carries TRBV9 and TRBJ2-2; D is possibly TRBD1 (6 bases). The CDR3 has 15 amino acids. Germline V lookup: CDR1 SGDLS, CDR2 YYNGEE. Trimming shortened V by 3 bases and J by 7 bases, and 16 bases separated the two germline ends.